This is a list of T cell receptor beta chains from one sample in a study of blood T cells in healthy people across ages. Via MiXCR, TCRdb re-called the 5' RACE reads, giving one row per CDR3 protein. The top ten clones hold just under 9.5% of a sample with roughly 700,000 distinct CDR3 sequences, around a quarter of them seen once. The sample also formed part of further work on T cells of mothers and their children.

The specimen was blood. These receptors all come from a boy aged 5-17 years in good health. The CDR3 runs from the conserved cysteine through the conserved F or W. The D gene is left open where the match is weak. Some rows have no size entry. The others give once, few or many, or a class for an expanded clone.

TRBJ2-7	.	TRBV7-2	few	CASSSDLTYEQYF	TGTGCCAGCAGCTCCGATCTGACCTACGAGCAGTACTTC
TRBJ2-1	.	TRBV11-2	few	CASREAEYNEQFF	TGTGCCAGCAGGGAAGCGGAGTACAATGAGCAGTTCTTC
TRBJ1-5	.	TRBV5-5	.	CASSLLGAQPQHF	TGTGCCAGCAGCTTGCTGGGGGCCCAGCCCCAGCATTTT
TRBJ1-5	.	TRBV6-2/TRBV6-3	few	CASRTPDSIPNQPQHF	TGTGCCAGCAGAACCCCGGACAGTATCCCCAATCAGCCCCAGCATTTT
TRBJ1-4	TRBD1	TRBV28	few	CATSTGTNEKLFF	TGTGCCACCTCGACAGGGACTAATGAAAAACTGTTTTTT
TRBJ2-3	.	TRBV7-2	few	CASRSSSGGLTTDTQYF	TGTGCCAGCAGGTCATCCTCAGGAGGCTTGACCACAGATACGCAGTATTTT
TRBJ1-1	.	TRBV9	.	CASSVTLENTEAFF	TGTGCCAGCAGCGTGACCCTAGAAAACACTGAAGCTTTCTTT
TRBJ1-1	.	TRBV29-1	.	CSVGYPGLPAEAFF	TGCAGCGTTGGTTATCCCGGGCTCCCAGCTGAAGCTTTCTTT
TRBJ2-1	TRBD2	TRBV7-2	.	CASTLSGASYNEQFF	TGTGCCAGCACCTTAAGCGGGGCCTCCTACAATGAGCAGTTCTTC
TRBJ1-1	.	TRBV7-9	few	CASQRPLAGMRLGTEAFF	TGTGCCAGCCAAAGGCCCTTGGCAGGGATGAGGCTCGGCACTGAAGCTTTCTTT
TRBJ2-5	.	TRBV20-1	.	CSARDPLLETQYF	TGCAGTGCTAGAGATCCCCTTCTGGAGACCCAGTACTTC
TRBJ1-5	.	TRBV5-1	few	CASSPEDASNQPQHF	TGCGCCAGCAGCCCGGAGGATGCAAGCAATCAGCCCCAGCATTTT
TRBJ2-5	.	TRBV7-3	few	CASSSPEDPQETRYF	TGTGCCAGCAGCTCGCCTGAGGACCCACAAGAGACCCGGTACTTC
TRBJ1-3	.	TRBV15	.	CATSRAGTPGGGGNTIYF	TGTGCCACCAGCAGAGCCGGAACTCCGGGGGGCGGTGGAAACACCATATATTTT
TRBJ2-7	.	TRBV9	few	CASSVGPDVTYEQYF	TGTGCCAGCAGCGTAGGCCCGGACGTAACCTACGAGCAGTACTTC
TRBJ2-7	.	TRBV5-6	.	CASSLETGTYEQYF	TGTGCCAGCAGCTTGGAGACGGGGACCTACGAGCAGTACTTC
TRBJ1-2	TRBD1	TRBV27	.	CASGAGGLYGYGYTF	TGTGCCAGCGGGGCAGGGGGCCTTTATGGCTATGGCTACACCTTC
TRBJ2-7	.	TRBV7-6	.	CASSLALQGEQYF	TGTGCCAGCAGCTTAGCACTCCAAGGCGAGCAGTACTTC
TRBJ2-5	.	TRBV2	once	CASSYRGSGQETQYF	TGTGCCAGCAGTTACCGGGGCTCTGGCCAAGAGACCCAGTACTTC
TRBJ2-1	.	TRBV29-1	few	CSVEILRETGDEQFF	TGCAGCGTTGAAATTCTACGGGAGACCGGGGATGAGCAGTTCTTC
TRBJ2-1	.	TRBV7-8	.	CASSPDQPPQFF	TGTGCCAGCAGCCCAGACCAACCGCCCCAGTTCTTC
TRBJ1-1	.	TRBV4-3	few	CASSQEPRGRTEAFF	TGCGCCAGCAGCCAAGAACCCCGGGGCCGCACTGAAGCTTTCTTT
TRBJ2-7	TRBD2	TRBV7-9	.	CASSLGSSGSSYEQYF	TGTGCCAGCAGCTTAGGGTCTAGCGGGAGCTCCTACGAGCAGTACTTC
TRBJ2-1	TRBD2	TRBV12-3/TRBV12-4	few	CASSFGRVDNEQFF	TGTGCCAGCAGTTTTGGGAGGGTAGACAATGAGCAGTTCTTC
TRBJ2-1	TRBD1	TRBV24-1	.	CATSDPGTGGRNEQFF	TGTGCCACCAGTGATCCCGGGACAGGGGGACGCAATGAGCAGTTCTTC
TRBJ2-3	.	TRBV28	.	CASRSGYLWDTQYF	TGTGCCAGCAGAAGTGGGTATCTCTGGGATACGCAGTATTTT
TRBJ2-7	.	TRBV4-1	few	CASSQEVQTYEQYF	TGCGCCAGCAGCCAAGAGGTCCAAACCTACGAGCAGTACTTC
TRBJ1-1	.	TRBV28	once	CASSLAGVEDNVSTEAFF	TGTGCCAGCAGTTTAGCCGGGGTCGAGGACAACGTGAGCACTGAAGCTTTCTTT
TRBJ1-4	.	TRBV5-5	.	CASNKVLGDEKLFF	TGTGCCAGCAACAAAGTCCTGGGGGATGAAAAACTGTTTTTT
TRBJ2-5	TRBD1	TRBV9	few	CASSTRQGREETQYF	TGTGCCAGCAGCACCCGACAGGGTAGGGAAGAGACCCAGTACTTC
TRBJ2-5	.	TRBV5-6	few	CASSFDVPGQQETQYF	TGTGCCAGCAGCTTCGACGTCCCGGGACAACAAGAGACCCAGTACTTC
TRBJ2-7	TRBD1	TRBV13	.	CASSLGRQGNFYEQYF	TGTGCCAGCAGCTTAGGTCGACAGGGTAATTTCTACGAGCAGTACTTC
TRBJ1-1	.	TRBV5-1	once	CASSPRGPSNTEAFF	TGCGCCAGCAGCCCGCGGGGACCGTCGAACACTGAAGCTTTCTTT
TRBJ2-2	.	TRBV6-5	few	CASSYGVAGELFF	TGTGCCAGCAGTTACGGGGTGGCCGGGGAGCTGTTTTTT
TRBJ1-4	.	TRBV7-9	few	CASSWGRNNEKLFF	TGTGCCAGCAGCTGGGGGCGCAATAATGAAAAACTGTTTTTT
TRBJ2-5	TRBD2	TRBV4-1	.	CASSQGGHGGRGETQYF	TGCGCCAGCAGCCAAGGGGGTCATGGCGGGAGAGGAGAGACCCAGTACTTC
TRBJ2-3	.	TRBV5-1	.	CASSPDGDTQYF	TGCGCCAGCAGCCCGGATGGGGATACGCAGTATTTT
TRBJ1-1	.	TRBV7-2	.	CASSQAGDTEAFF	TGTGCCAGCAGCCAGGCGGGGGACACTGAAGCTTTCTTT
TRBJ2-7	.	TRBV20-1	few	CSASRLGGAYEQYF	TGCAGTGCTAGTCGGTTAGGGGGGGCTTACGAGCAGTACTTC
TRBJ2-7	.	TRBV2	.	CASRGAGTVAYEQYF	TGTGCCAGCAGGGGTGCCGGGACGGTAGCCTACGAGCAGTACTTC
TRBJ2-5	TRBD1	TRBV29-1	few	CSGNRGRQETQYF	TGCAGCGGTAACAGGGGGCGTCAAGAGACCCAGTACTTC
TRBJ2-7	.	TRBV5-1	few	CASSAGESGTYEQYF	TGCGCCAGCAGCGCAGGGGAGAGTGGAACCTACGAGCAGTACTTC
TRBJ1-6	.	TRBV2	.	CASSVGQGISPLHF	TGTGCCAGCAGCGTGGGACAAGGGATTTCACCCCTCCACTTT
TRBJ1-4	.	TRBV6-1	few	CASSPQSSTNEKLFF	TGTGCCAGCAGTCCCCAATCCTCAACTAATGAAAAACTGTTTTTT
TRBJ1-4	.	TRBV20-1	.	CSAGDRTEGLMGKLFF	TGCAGTGCTGGCGACAGGACGGAGGGGTTGATGGGAAAACTGTTTTTT
TRBJ2-1	.	TRBV7-3	.	CASSRRRHNEQFF	TGTGCCAGCAGCCGGAGACGCCACAATGAGCAGTTCTTC
TRBJ2-5	TRBD1	TRBV12-3/TRBV12-4	few	CASSLDTGTGGETQYF	TGTGCCAGCAGTTTGGATACTGGGACAGGGGGAGAGACCCAGTACTTC
TRBJ2-7	TRBD2	TRBV28	few	CASLSRGGRAYEQYF	TGTGCCAGCCTATCCCGGGGAGGGAGGGCCTACGAGCAGTACTTC
TRBJ2-7	TRBD1	TRBV5-8	.	CASRDRAYSYYEQYF	TGTGCCAGCAGGGACAGGGCATATTCATACTACGAGCAGTACTTC
TRBJ2-7	.	TRBV11-2	.	CASGGGMLTYEQYF	TGTGCCAGCGGGGGCGGGATGCTGACCTACGAGCAGTACTTC